This TCR beta chain was obtained from a study of graft-versus-host responses after intestinal transplantation. Whole-study results and caveats: Recipient marrow contained GvH clones, some of which appeared first in ileum or blood. Within allografts, high graft-versus-host to host-versus-graft clonal ratios were seen among patients with graft-donor T cell macrochimerism. After transplant, early declines in HvG clones were associated with peak levels of circulating GvH clones.

Irradiated stimulators labeled with violet dye, approximately 200,000 in number, were plated with approximately 200,000 CFSE-labeled responders. After mixed lymphocyte reaction, dividing CD4+ and CD8+ responder T cells were sorted. V was clipped by 2 bases and J by 12 bases; unmatched bases: 6. The germline CDR1 and CDR2 sequences are MNHNY and SVGAGI (reference sequence). This CDR3 contains 13 residues. The repertoire was sequenced with immunoSEQ multiplex PCR; TCRdb's copy has only in-frame clones and lacks some. The data show tens of thousands of clones, 35% to 50% seen once. The specimen was alloreactive CD8+ T cells from a mixed lymphocyte reaction culture, collected before transplantation. Subset noted: CFSE-low proliferating T cells sorted from roughly 6-day pre-transplant mixed lymphocyte reaction (GvH or HvG direction). The receptor was isolated from a human patient who was an organ donor for intestinal transplantation. The chain is built from TRBV6-6 and TRBJ2-1; 8 bases align to TRBD2. The CDR3 DNA reads TGTGCCAGCAGTTACCCTAGCGGGTGGTGGCAGTTCTTC. It translates to CASSYPSGWWQFF.